This paragraph reports one TCR beta chain. This clone was seen a handful of times. Its binding antigen is unknown. Base qualities are not recorded, but no much larger clone differs from it by a single base. The same CDR3 can be traced to other DNA sequences in this sample. Memory T cell samples that were not cultured went straight to sequencing right after ex vivo isolation. CD4+ total memory, central memory, effector memory and circulating T follicular helper cells were isolated from peripheral blood mononuclear cells. The sample comes from a study of CD4 T cell repertoires in COVID-19 (dated by TCRdb to the early 2020s). Describing the broader study: For cross-reactivity analysis, CFSE-low cells were expanded with IL-2 for approximately eleven days, then relabeled and restimulated with spike proteins from other coronaviruses. Naturally processed CD4+ T cell responses to SARS-CoV-2 spike and nucleoprotein were characterized in COVID-19-recovered individuals, and clonal composition was assessed by TCR Vbeta sequencing. Subset-level TCR Vbeta repertoire analysis of SARS-CoV-2-reactive T cells was performed in three recovered individuals. Summary of the overall study and its limitations: Several of the most expanded SARS-CoV-2-reactive clonotypes were present in two or all three memory subsets, which suggests intraclonal diversification. Between 7 and 25% of SARS-CoV-2 clonotypes were also found in SARS-CoV and/or HKU1 spike-stimulated secondary cultures, consistent with cross-reactivity.

Library prep was done by the immunoSEQ multiplex PCR assay. On the authors' methods: Repertoire overlap between subsets was quantified using the Chao-Jaccard similarity index and counts of shared clonotypes. In its TCRdb copy, this immuneACCESS table keeps in-frame sequences only and misses some clones. Where compared with another copy, unresolved V genes explain less than half of these, and the others have no known cause. The V and J calls and the clone size are those of that table, but D and trimming were determined from the DNA. Recorded for this sample are some 24,000 clones; over 90% of them occurred a single time. About 0.7% of the sample rests with the top ten. At the junction V is shortened by 4 bases and J by 0 bases, with 14 bases in between. Reading the germline V gene gives CDR1 SGHDT and CDR2 YYEEEE. The CDR3 spans 16 residues, from the cysteine through the phenylalanine. Only CDR3 DNA is held: 48 bases, read in frame from base 1.

The receptor's source is a human donor who had COVID-19. The receptor chain draws on TRBV5-6 and TRBJ1-3; TRBD1 might be the D gene, on 6 matching bases. Sequences were derived from circulating follicular helper CD4+ T cells (cTfh) from blood, sampled before the COVID-19 pandemic. Per the publication, the cell subset or site label means: circulating T follicular helper cells. The CDR3 amino acid sequence is: CASSPDGTRSGNTIYF. In nucleotide form, the sequence is TGTGCCAGCAGCCCCGACGGGACACGCTCTGGAAACACCATATATTTT.